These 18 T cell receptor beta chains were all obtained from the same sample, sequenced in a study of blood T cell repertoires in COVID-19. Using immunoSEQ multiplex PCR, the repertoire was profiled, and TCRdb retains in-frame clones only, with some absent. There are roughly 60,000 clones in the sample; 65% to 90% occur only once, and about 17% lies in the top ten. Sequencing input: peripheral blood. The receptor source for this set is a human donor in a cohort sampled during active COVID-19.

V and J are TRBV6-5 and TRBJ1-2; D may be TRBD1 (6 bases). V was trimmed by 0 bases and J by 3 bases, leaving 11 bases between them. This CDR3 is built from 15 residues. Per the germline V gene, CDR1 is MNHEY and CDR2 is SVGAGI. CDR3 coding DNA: TGTGCCAGCAGTTACTCGGGCGGGGGCGACTATGGCTACACCTTC. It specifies CASSYSGGGDYGYTF.

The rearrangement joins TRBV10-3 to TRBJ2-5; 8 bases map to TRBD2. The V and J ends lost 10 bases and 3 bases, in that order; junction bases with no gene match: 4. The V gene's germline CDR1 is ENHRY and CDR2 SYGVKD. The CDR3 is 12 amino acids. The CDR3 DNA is TGTGCCACGAAAGCGGGGGAAGAGACCCAGTACTTC. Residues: CATKAGEETQYF.

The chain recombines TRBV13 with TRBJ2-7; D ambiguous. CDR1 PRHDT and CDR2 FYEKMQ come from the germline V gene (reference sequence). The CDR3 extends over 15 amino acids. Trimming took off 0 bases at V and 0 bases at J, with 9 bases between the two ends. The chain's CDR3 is CASSLGRMNSYEQYF. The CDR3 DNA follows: TGTGCCAGCAGCTTAGGCAGAATGAACTCCTACGAGCAGTACTTC.

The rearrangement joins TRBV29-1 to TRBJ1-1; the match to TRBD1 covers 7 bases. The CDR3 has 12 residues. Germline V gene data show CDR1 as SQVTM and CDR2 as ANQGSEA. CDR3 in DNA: TGCAGGCCCAGGGGGGTGAACACTGAAGCTTTCTTT. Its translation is CRPRGVNTEAFF.

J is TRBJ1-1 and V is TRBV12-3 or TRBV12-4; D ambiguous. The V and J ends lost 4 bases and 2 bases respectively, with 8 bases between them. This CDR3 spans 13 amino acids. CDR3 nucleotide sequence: TGTGCCAGCAGTTCCAGGTCCAACACTGAAGCTTTCTTT. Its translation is CASSSRSNTEAFF.

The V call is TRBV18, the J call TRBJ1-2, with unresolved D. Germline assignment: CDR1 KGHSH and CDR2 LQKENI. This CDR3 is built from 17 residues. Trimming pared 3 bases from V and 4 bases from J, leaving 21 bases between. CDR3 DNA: TGTGCCAGCTCACCCACAGATACTTCCATCTCAGGCTATGGCTACACCTTC. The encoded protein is CASSPTDTSISGYGYTF.

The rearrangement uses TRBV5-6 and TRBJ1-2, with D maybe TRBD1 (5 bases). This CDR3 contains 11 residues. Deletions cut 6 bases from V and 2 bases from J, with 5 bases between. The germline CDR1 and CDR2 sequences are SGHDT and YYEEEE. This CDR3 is CASNRNYGYTF. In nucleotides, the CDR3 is TGTGCCAGCAACAGGAACTATGGCTACACCTTC.

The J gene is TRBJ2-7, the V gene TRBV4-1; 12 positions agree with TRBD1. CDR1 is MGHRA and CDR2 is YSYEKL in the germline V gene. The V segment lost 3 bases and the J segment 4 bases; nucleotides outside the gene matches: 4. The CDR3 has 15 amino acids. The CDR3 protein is CASSQGQGAAYEQYF. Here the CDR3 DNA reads TGCGCCAGCAGCCAGGGACAGGGGGCTGCATACGAGCAGTACTTC.

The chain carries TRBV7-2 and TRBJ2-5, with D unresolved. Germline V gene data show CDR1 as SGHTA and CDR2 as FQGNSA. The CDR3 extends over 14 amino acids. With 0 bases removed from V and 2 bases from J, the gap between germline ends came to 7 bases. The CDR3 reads CASSLANLQETQYF. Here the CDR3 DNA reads TGTGCCAGCAGCTTAGCAAACTTACAAGAGACCCAGTACTTC. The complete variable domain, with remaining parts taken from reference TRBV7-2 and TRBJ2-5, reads GAGVSQSPSNKVTEKGKDVELRCDPISGHTALYWYRQSLGQGLEFLIYFQGNSAPDKSGLPSDRFSAERTGGSVSTLTIQRTQQEDSAVYLCASSLANLQETQYFGPGTRLLVL.

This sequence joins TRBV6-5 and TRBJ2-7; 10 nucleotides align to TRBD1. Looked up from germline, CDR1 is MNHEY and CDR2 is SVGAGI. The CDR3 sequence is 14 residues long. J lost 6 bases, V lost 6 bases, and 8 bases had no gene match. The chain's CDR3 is CASSLRDRGFEQYF. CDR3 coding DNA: TGTGCCAGCAGCCTCCGGGACAGGGGTTTCGAGCAGTACTTC.

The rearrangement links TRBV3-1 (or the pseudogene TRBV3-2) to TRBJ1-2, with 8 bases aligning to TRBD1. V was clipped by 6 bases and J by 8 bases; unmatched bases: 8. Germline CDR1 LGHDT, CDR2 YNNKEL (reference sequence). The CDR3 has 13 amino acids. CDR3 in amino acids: CASRSQGAYGYTF. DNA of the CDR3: TGTGCCAGCAGGTCGCAGGGGGCTTACGGCTACACCTTC.

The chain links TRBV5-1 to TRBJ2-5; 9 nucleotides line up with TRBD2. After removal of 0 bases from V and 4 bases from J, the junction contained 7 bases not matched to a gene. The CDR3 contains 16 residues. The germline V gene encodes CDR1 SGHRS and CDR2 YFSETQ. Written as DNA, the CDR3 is TGCGCCAGCAGCTTGGATGGCGGGGGGGTACGAGAGACCCAGTACTTC. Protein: CASSLDGGGVRETQYF. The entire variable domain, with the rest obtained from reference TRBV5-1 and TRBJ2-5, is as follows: KAGVTQTPRYLIKTRGQQVTLSCSPISGHRSVSWYQQTPGQGLQFLFEYFSETQRNKGNFPGRFSGRQFSNSRSEMNVSTLELGDSALYLCASSLDGGGVRETQYFGPGTRLLVL.

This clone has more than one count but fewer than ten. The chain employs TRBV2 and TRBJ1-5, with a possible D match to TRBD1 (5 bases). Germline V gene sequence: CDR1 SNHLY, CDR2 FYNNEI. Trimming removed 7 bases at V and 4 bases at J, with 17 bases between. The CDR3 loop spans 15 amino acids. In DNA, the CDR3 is TGTGCCAGCAAAGGACAAGCCGCCCTGAATCAGCCCCAGCATTTT. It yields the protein CASKGQAALNQPQHF.

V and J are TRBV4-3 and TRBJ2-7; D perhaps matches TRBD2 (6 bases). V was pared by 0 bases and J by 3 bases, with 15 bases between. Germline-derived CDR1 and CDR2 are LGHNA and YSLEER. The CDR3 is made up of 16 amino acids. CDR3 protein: CASSQDRDGGFYEQYF. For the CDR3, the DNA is TGCGCCAGCAGCCAAGACCGGGACGGAGGGTTCTACGAGCAGTACTTC.

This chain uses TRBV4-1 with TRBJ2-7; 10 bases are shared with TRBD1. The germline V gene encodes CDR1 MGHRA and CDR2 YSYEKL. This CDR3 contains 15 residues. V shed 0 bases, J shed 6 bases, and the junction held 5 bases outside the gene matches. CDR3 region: CASSQEGQGVGEQYF. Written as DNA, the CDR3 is TGCGCCAGCAGCCAAGAAGGACAGGGGGTCGGCGAGCAGTACTTC.

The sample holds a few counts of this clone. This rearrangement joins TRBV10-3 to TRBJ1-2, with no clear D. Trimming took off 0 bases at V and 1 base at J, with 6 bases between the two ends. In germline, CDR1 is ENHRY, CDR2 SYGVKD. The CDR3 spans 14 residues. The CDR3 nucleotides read TGTGCCATCAGTGAGTCGGAGGTTAACTATGGCTACACCTTC. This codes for CAISESEVNYGYTF.

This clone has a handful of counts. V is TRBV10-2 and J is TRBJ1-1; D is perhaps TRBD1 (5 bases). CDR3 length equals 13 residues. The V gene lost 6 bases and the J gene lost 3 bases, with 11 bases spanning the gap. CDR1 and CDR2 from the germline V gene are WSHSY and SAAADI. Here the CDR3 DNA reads TGCGCCAGCAGATTAACAGGTGACACTGAAGCTTTCTTT. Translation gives CASRLTGDTEAFF.

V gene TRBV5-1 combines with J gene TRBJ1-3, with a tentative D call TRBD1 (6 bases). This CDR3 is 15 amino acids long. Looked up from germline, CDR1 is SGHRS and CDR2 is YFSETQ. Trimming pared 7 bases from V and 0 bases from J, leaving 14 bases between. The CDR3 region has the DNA TGCGCCAGCGGAACAGGGACAAGCTCTGGAAACACCATATATTTT. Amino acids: CASGTGTSSGNTIYF. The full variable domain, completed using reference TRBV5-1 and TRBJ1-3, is KAGVTQTPRYLIKTRGQQVTLSCSPISGHRSVSWYQQTPGQGLQFLFEYFSETQRNKGNFPGRFSGRQFSNSRSEMNVSTLELGDSALYLCASGTGTSSGNTIYFGEGSWLTVV.